This T cell receptor (beta chain) stems from a study of Graves' ophthalmopathy and Graves' hyperthyroidism. Overall study results and limits: Stable hyperthyroidism and ophthalmopathy were told apart by a 13-signature model, which achieved about 88% sensitivity and roughly 80% specificity.

This CDR3 has 15 residues. Losses at the gene ends were 5 bases for V and 3 bases for J; bases not matched to a gene: 9. Amplification of TCR beta CDR3 regions used RNA transcripts. Amplification began with first-round RT-PCR using HTBI primers, then second-round multiplex PCR was performed. TCRdb processed the multiplex PCR reads anew with MiXCR; each CDR3 protein has one entry. The top ten hold roughly 11% of the sample, which has over a million distinct CDR3 sequences, around a third seen once. Ages of hyperthyroidism patients ran from 18 to 65, and their diagnoses were new, under 2 months' duration. Patients with other autoimmune diseases, uncontrolled infections, pregnancy or lactation were excluded. It was on clinical symptoms, serum thyroxine, TRAb, thyroid ultrasound and orbital computed tomography that diagnosis relied. With regard to this clonotype: Its antigen is not known.

The J gene is TRBJ1-2, the V gene TRBV12-3 or TRBV12-4; 7 nucleotides align to TRBD1. This TCR was recovered from an adult man with Graves' hyperthyroidism. The sample consisted of peripheral blood or thyroid tissue (not recorded which). The DNA of the CDR3 is TGTGCCAGCAGTCCCCAACCCGGGACAGACTATGGCTACACCTTC. Amino acids: CASSPQPGTDYGYTF.